This entry lists 10 T cell receptor beta chains sequenced from one sample in a study of kidney transplant recipient with SARS-CoV-2 infection. TCRdb used MiXCR to reprocess the reads, holding one entry per CDR3 protein. The sample has about 240,000 distinct CDR3 sequences, less than 35% seen once. Sequencing was performed on a blood sample, taken at baseline and around day 120 from a kidney transplant recipient. The receptors stem from a young adult male patient who had COVID-19 and was a kidney transplant recipient. The graft donor may have contributed some T cells.

Comments on this clonotype: A much larger clone differs by one base, so this may be a read error. The conserved closing phenylalanine or tryptophan is absent in this CDR3, likely reflecting a read error. V and J are TRBV2 and TRBJ1-2; D is uncertain. The germline V gene encodes CDR1 SNHLY and CDR2 FYNNEI. This CDR3 spans 15 amino acids. Trimming left V 3 bases short and J 3 bases short, with 14 bases between. This CDR3 reads CASSEDVGTDYGYTL. In nucleotides, the CDR3 is TGTGCCAGCAGTGAGGACGTCGGAACGGACTATGGCTACACCCTC.

For this clonotype: Just one base apart from a much larger clone, this may be a read error. This chain connects TRBV29-1 to TRBJ2-1; the D call may be TRBD1 or TRBD2 (5 bases each). The length of the CDR3 is 16 residues. V lost 2 bases to trimming and J lost 0 bases, with 14 bases between them. The germline V gene has CDR1 SQVTM and CDR2 ANQGSEA. The CDR3 sequence is CSVEFTGRSSYNEQFF. CDR3 coding DNA: TGCAGCGTTGAATTTACGGGGCGAAGCTCCTACAATGAGCAGTTCTTC.

This clonotype was seen many times. The rearrangement joins TRBV25-1 to TRBJ2-6, with D maybe TRBD1 (6 bases). CDR1 MGHDK and CDR2 SYGVNS come from the germline V gene. The CDR3 spans 19 residues. The ends were cut back, 5 bases at V and 5 bases at J, with 25 bases in the middle. In nucleotides, the CDR3 is TGTGCCAGCAGTACGGCTGGAGAACTGGGACAAAGTCGGGCCAACGTCCTGACTTTC. Translation: CASSTAGELGQSRANVLTF.

This clonotype showed up many times. This CDR3 is CSATQGAAYEQYF. CDR3 coding DNA: TGCAGTGCTACTCAGGGGGCAGCCTACGAGCAGTACTTC. The V call is TRBV20-1, the J call TRBJ2-7; 8 bases line up with TRBD1. This CDR3 is built from 13 residues. Germline CDR1 DFQATT, CDR2 SNEGSKA (reference sequence). J was trimmed by 2 bases and V by 4 bases; bases with no gene match: 4.

This clonotype was recorded at least ten times. This chain links TRBV6-1 with TRBJ1-2; no firm D call. CDR1 and CDR2 (germline): MNHNS, SASEGT. CDR3 length equals 17 residues. V lost 5 bases and J 4 bases, leaving 23 bases between the germline ends. This CDR3 is CASSQLLSMRKTYGYTF. CDR3 DNA sequence: TGTGCCAGCAGTCAGCTGCTCTCTATGCGAAAGACCTATGGCTACACCTTC.

CDR3 bases: TGTGCCAGCAGCTTAGTCGGGACAGACTATGGCTACACCTTC. Translation: CASSLVGTDYGYTF. This sequence joins TRBV7-2 and TRBJ1-2, with TRBD1 matching 7 bases. This CDR3 has 14 residues. Trimming took 1 base from V and 3 from J; bases not matched to a gene: 2. The germline V gene has CDR1 SGHTA and CDR2 FQGNSA.

About this clonotype: A far larger clone is just one base off, so this is likely a read error. V usage is TRBV19 and J usage is TRBJ2-7; D may correspond to TRBD1 or TRBD2 (5 bases each). CDR1 LNHDA and CDR2 SQIVND come from the germline V gene (reference sequence). Trimming took off 3 bases at V and 10 bases at J, with 16 bases between the two ends. This CDR3 region has 13 residues. The CDR3 nucleotides are TGTGCCAGTAGTATCGGGACCCAAGAGGCCCAGTACTTC. This sequence encodes CASSIGTQEAQYF.

V gene TRBV5-6 combines with J gene TRBJ2-1, with D possibly matching TRBD1 (5 bases). Trimming left V 0 bases short and J 9 bases short, with 10 bases between. CDR1 and CDR2 (germline): SGHDT, YYEEEE. The CDR3 runs 13 residues. The CDR3 nucleotides are TGTGCCAGCAGCTTGGAGGGGTACGGTGAGCAGTTCTTC. Amino acid sequence: CASSLEGYGEQFF. Full variable domain (remainder filled in from reference TRBV5-6 and TRBJ2-1): DAGVTQSPTHLIKTRGQQVTLRCSPKSGHDTVSWYQQALGQGPQFIFQYYEEEERQRGNFPDRFSGHQFPNYSSELNVNALLLGDSALYLCASSLEGYGEQFFGPGTRLTVL.

This clonotype was counted at least ten times. The rearrangement uses TRBV7-3 and TRBJ1-1, with 10 bases matching TRBD1. The J segment lost 11 bases and the V segment lost 6 bases, leaving 9 bases of the junction unmatched. CDR1 and CDR2 (germline): SGHTA, FQGTGA. The CDR3 totals 13 residues. CDR3 nucleotides: TGTGCCAGCAGTTTTACCGACAGGGGGCGGGCTTTCTTT. Protein product: CASSFTDRGRAFF.

The chain couples TRBV29-1 to TRBJ2-5; 8 nucleotides agree with TRBD2. Germline V CDR1 and CDR2: SQVTM, ANQGSEA. The CDR3 covers 16 residues. After removal of 6 bases from V and 4 bases from J, the junction contained 16 bases not matched to a gene. CDR3 protein: CSVAQRAGGIGETQYF. The CDR3 DNA sequence: TGCAGCGTCGCGCAGCGGGCGGGGGGTATAGGAGAGACCCAGTACTTC. Using reference TRBV29-1 and TRBJ2-5 for the parts outside the CDR3, the full variable domain is SAVISQKPSRDICQRGTSLTIQCQVDSQVTMMFWYRQQPGQSLTLIATANQGSEATYESGFVIDKFPISRPNLTFSTLTVSNMSPEDSSIYLCSVAQRAGGIGETQYFGPGTRLLVL.